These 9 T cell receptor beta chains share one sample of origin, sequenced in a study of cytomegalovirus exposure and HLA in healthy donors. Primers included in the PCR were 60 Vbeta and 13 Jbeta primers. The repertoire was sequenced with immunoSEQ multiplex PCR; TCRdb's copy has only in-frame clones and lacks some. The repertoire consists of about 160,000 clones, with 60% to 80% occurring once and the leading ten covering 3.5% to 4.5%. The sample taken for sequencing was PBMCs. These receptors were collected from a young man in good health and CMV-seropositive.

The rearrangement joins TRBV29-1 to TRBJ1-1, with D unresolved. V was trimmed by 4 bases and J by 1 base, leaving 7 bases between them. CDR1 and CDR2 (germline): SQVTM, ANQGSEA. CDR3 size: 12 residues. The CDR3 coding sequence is TGCAGCGTTGGTGGCAGGAACACTGAAGCTTTCTTT. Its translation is CSVGGRNTEAFF.

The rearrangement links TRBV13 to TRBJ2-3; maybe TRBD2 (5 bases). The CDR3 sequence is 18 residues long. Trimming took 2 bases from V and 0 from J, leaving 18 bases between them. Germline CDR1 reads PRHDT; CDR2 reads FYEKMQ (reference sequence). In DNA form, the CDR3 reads TGTGCCAGCAGCTTATTGGTTCCCGGGGTTACTAGCACAGATACGCAGTATTTT. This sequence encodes CASSLLVPGVTSTDTQYF.

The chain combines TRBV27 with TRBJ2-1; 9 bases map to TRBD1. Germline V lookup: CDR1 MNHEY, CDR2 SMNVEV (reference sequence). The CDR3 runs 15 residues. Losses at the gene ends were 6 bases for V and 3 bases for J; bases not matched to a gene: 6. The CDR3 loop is CASRSGQGYYNEQFF. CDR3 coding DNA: TGTGCCAGCAGGTCGGGACAGGGATACTACAATGAGCAGTTCTTC.

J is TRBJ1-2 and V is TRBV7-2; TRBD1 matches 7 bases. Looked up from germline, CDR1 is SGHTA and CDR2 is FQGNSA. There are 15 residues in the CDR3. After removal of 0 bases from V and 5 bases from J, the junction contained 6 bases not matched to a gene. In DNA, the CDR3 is TGTGCCAGCAGCTTAGCGCGGGGCAGGGGGTATGGCTACACCTTC. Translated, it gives CASSLARGRGYGYTF.

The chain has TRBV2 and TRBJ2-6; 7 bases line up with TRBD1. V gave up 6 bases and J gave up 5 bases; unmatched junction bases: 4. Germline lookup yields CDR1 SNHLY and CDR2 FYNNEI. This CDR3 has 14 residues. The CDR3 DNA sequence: TGTGCCAGCAGCACAGGGGTCTGGGCCAACGTCCTGACTTTC. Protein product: CASSTGVWANVLTF.

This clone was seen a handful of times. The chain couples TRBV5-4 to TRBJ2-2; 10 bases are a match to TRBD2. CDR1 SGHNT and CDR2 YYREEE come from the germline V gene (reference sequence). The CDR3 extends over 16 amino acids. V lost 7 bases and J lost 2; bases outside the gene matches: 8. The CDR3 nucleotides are TGTGCCAGCTTAACAAGCGGGGGGGTAAACACCGGGGAGCTGTTTTTT. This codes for CASLTSGGVNTGELFF.

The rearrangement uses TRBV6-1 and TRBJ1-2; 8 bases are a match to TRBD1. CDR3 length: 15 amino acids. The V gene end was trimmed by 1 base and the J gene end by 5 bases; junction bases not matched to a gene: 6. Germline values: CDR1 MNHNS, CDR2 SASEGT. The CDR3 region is CASSEVGTGGYGYTF. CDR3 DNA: TGTGCCAGCAGTGAAGTAGGTACAGGGGGTTATGGCTACACCTTC.

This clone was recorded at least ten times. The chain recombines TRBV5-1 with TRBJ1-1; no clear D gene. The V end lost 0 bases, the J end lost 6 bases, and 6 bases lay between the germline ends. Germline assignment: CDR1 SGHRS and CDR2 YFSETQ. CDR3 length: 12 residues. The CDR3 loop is CASSLGTSEAFF. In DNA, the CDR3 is TGCGCCAGCAGCTTGGGAACATCTGAAGCTTTCTTT.

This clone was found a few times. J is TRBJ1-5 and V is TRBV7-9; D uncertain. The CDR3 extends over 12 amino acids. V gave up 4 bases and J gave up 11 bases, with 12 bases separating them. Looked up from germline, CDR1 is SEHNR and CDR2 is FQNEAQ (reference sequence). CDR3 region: CASSSPDRAQHF. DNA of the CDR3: TGTGCCAGCAGCTCCCCAGATCGGGCCCAGCATTTT. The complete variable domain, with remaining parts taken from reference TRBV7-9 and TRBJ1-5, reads DTGVSQNPRHKITKRGQNVTFRCDPISEHNRLYWYRQTLGQGPEFLTYFQNEAQLEKSRLLSDRFSAERPKGSFSTLEIQRTEQGDSAMYLCASSSPDRAQHFGDGTRLSIL.